These 11 T cell receptor beta chains share one sample of origin, sequenced in a study of OX40 agonist ivuxolimab in advanced cancers. Repertoires were generated with immunoSEQ multiplex PCR, while TCRdb's copy carries only in-frame clones and drops some. The sample lists some 45,000 clones; around 82% were seen once. This specimen consisted of CD4+ or CD8+ T cells sorted from blood, obtained in a trial of the OX40 agonist ivuxolimab. These receptors originate from an adult with an advanced solid tumor such as melanoma, head and neck, liver or kidney cancer.

The count of this clone is one. The chain carries TRBV11-2 and TRBJ2-3, with 7 bases matching TRBD1. This CDR3 has 15 residues. Germline lookup yields CDR1 SGHAT and CDR2 FQNNGV. J was trimmed by 2 bases and V by 2 bases; bases with no gene match: 4. The DNA of the CDR3 is TGTGCCAGCAGCTTATGGACAGGAGTCACAGATACGCAGTATTTT. Its protein is CASSLWTGVTDTQYF.

This chain joins TRBV5-8 and TRBJ2-5; D is uncertain. The CDR3 spans 12 residues. V dropped 6 bases and J dropped 1 base, with 7 bases sitting between them. Germline V gene data show CDR1 as SGHTS and CDR2 as YDEGEE. CDR3 sequence (DNA): TGTGCCAGCACCCGGACCCAAGAGACCCAGTACTTC. This translates into CASTRTQETQYF.

This chain links TRBV7-8 with TRBJ1-3, with 7 bases fitting TRBD1. Germline V lookup: CDR1 SGHVS, CDR2 FQNEAQ. After removal of 1 base from V and 4 bases from J, the junction contained 7 bases not matched to a gene. This CDR3 region has 16 residues. The CDR3 loop reads CASSLVNRGSGNTIYF. The CDR3 DNA is TGTGCCAGCAGCTTAGTTAACAGGGGATCGGGAAACACCATATATTTT. The full variable domain, completed using reference TRBV7-8 and TRBJ1-3, is GAGVSQSPRYKVAKRGQDVALRCDPISGHVSLFWYQQALGQGPEFLTYFQNEAQLDKSGLPSDRFFAERPEGSVSTLKIQRTQQEDSAVYLCASSLVNRGSGNTIYFGEGSWLTVV.

The chain carries TRBV6-5 and TRBJ2-7, with 7 bases identical to TRBD1. With V trimmed by 6 bases and J by 6 bases, 5 bases remained unmatched. CDR1 and CDR2 (germline): MNHEY, SVGAGI. This CDR3 region has 12 residues. The CDR3 region has the DNA TGTGCCAGCAGACAGGGGTCGCTCGAGCAGTACTTC. Amino acid sequence: CASRQGSLEQYF.

The chain is built from TRBV7-8 and TRBJ2-2; D is ambiguous. V gave up 2 bases and J gave up 3 bases, with 13 bases separating them. Germline V gene data show CDR1 as SGHVS and CDR2 as FQNEAQ. The length of the CDR3 is 16 residues. CDR3 nucleotide sequence: TGTGCCAGCAGCTTAATCCAAGGCCAGTACACCGGGGAGCTGTTTTTT. It encodes CASSLIQGQYTGELFF.

The genes are TRBV19 and TRBJ1-1, with D hard to call. The CDR3 is 14 residues long. Trimming took off 4 bases at V and 3 bases at J, with 12 bases between the two ends. Germline CDR1 and CDR2: LNHDA and SQIVND (reference sequence). In nucleotides, the CDR3 is TGTGCCAGTAGTAACGGGTATGGATACACTGAAGCTTTCTTT. Translated: CASSNGYGYTEAFF.

Note on this clone: The sample carries other DNA sequences with the same CDR3. The rearrangement uses TRBV29-1 and TRBJ1-1; tentatively, D is TRBD1 (5 bases). The V end was cut by 1 base, the J end by 1 base, with 7 bases between. The CDR3 has 13 amino acids. Germline V CDR1 and CDR2: SQVTM, ANQGSEA. CDR3 residues: CSVEGGGNTEAFF. The CDR3 DNA reads as TGCAGCGTTGAAGGGGGGGGGAACACTGAAGCTTTCTTT. Full variable domain (remainder filled in from reference TRBV29-1 and TRBJ1-1): SAVISQKPSRDICQRGTSLTIQCQVDSQVTMMFWYRQQPGQSLTLIATANQGSEATYESGFVIDKFPISRPNLTFSTLTVSNMSPEDSSIYLCSVEGGGNTEAFFGQGTRLTVV.

This clone has a single count. The chain employs TRBV9 and TRBJ1-5; the D is unclear. This CDR3 has 15 residues. Germline CDR1 is SGDLS and CDR2 is YYNGEE. With 3 bases removed from V and 2 bases from J, the gap between germline ends came to 12 bases. CDR3 residues: CASSGGPSGNQPQHF. The CDR3 DNA reads TGTGCCAGCAGCGGGGGTCCCTCGGGCAATCAGCCCCAGCATTTT.

The chain combines TRBV10-1 with TRBJ2-1, with 9 bases matching TRBD1. The CDR3 sequence is 13 residues long. V trimming: 8 bases; J trimming: 6 bases; junction bases outside the gene matches: 5. Germline V gene sequence: CDR1 WNHNN, CDR2 SYGVQD (reference sequence). The CDR3 DNA follows: TGCGCCAGCTCGGGACAGGGTGCCAATGAGCAGTTCTTC. This codes for CASSGQGANEQFF.

J is TRBJ2-7 and V is TRBV7-9; no definite D call. The V end was cut by 3 bases, the J end by 0 bases, with 0 bases between. CDR1 SEHNR and CDR2 FQNEAQ come from the germline V gene (reference sequence). The CDR3 is made up of 11 amino acids. The CDR3 DNA reads as TGTGCCAGCAGCTTCTCCTACGAGCAGTACTTC. It encodes CASSFSYEQYF.

This sequence joins TRBV30 and TRBJ1-1; D unresolved. CDR1 is GTSNPN and CDR2 is SVGIG in the germline V gene (reference sequence). Trimming left V 3 bases short and J 6 bases short, with 14 bases between. This CDR3 is built from 13 residues. The CDR3 region is CAWSMFGKSEAFF. The CDR3 DNA follows: TGTGCCTGGAGCATGTTCGGAAAGTCTGAAGCTTTCTTT. The whole variable domain, filled in from reference TRBV30 and TRBJ1-1, reads SQTIHQWPATLVQPVGSPLSLECTVEGTSNPNLYWYRQAAGRGLQLLFYSVGIGQISSEVPQNLSASRPQDRQFILSSKKLLLSDSGFYLCAWSMFGKSEAFFGQGTRLTVV.